These 4 T cell receptor beta chains came from one sample sequenced in a study of blood T cell repertoires in COVID-19. Generated by immunoSEQ multiplex PCR, the TCRdb table keeps only in-frame clones and is missing some. The sample contains 60,000 or so clones, over 80% of which appear only once. The sample consisted of peripheral blood. All receptors come from a man aged 25 to 40 with COVID-19, enrolled during active disease.

This clone showed up many times. The rearrangement links TRBV29-1 to TRBJ1-4; D unclear. Trimming shortened V by 6 bases and J by 8 bases, and 16 bases separated the two germline ends. Per germline, CDR1 SQVTM and CDR2 ANQGSEA. The CDR3 contains 13 residues. Here the CDR3 reads CSVGLQEEEKLFF. The CDR3 region has the DNA TGCAGCGTCGGATTGCAGGAGGAGGAAAAACTGTTTTTT.

The V and J genes are TRBV6-5 and TRBJ2-4; 7 bases map to TRBD1. This CDR3 region has 13 residues. V was pared by 6 bases and J by 12 bases, with 11 bases of the junction left unmatched. CDR1 and CDR2 from the germline V gene are MNHEY and SVGAGI. CDR3 in amino acids: CASSTNTGDSQYF. Written as DNA, the CDR3 is TGTGCCAGCAGCACCAATACAGGGGATAGTCAGTACTTC.

This chain links TRBV11-2 with TRBJ2-1; maybe TRBD2 (5 bases). The CDR3 length is 14 residues. CDR1 and CDR2 (germline): SGHAT, FQNNGV. Deletions cut 2 bases from V and 2 bases from J, with 7 bases between. The CDR3 loop is CASSLPAAYNEQFF. The CDR3 nucleotides read TGTGCCAGCAGCTTACCAGCGGCCTACAATGAGCAGTTCTTC.

The chain carries TRBV5-1 and TRBJ2-5; 9 positions agree with TRBD2. Trimming cost V 0 bases and J 5 bases; bases outside gene matches: 8. CDR3 size: 16 residues. CDR1 is SGHRS, CDR2 YFSETQ, per germline. CDR3: CASSLGSAGGRETQYF. The CDR3 nucleotides read TGCGCCAGCAGCTTGGGGTCGGCGGGAGGGCGGGAGACCCAGTACTTC.